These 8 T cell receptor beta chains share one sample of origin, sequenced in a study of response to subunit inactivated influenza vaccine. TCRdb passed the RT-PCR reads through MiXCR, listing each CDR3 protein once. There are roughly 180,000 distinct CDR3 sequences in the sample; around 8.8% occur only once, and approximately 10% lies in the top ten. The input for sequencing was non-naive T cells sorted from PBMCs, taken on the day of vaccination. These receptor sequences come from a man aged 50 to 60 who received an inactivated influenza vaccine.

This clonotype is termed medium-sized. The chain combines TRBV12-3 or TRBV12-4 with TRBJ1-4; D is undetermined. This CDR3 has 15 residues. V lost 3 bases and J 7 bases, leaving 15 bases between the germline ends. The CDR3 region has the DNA TGTGCCAGCAGTTTCATCGACCTAAGCAGTGAAAAACTGTTTTTT. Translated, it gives CASSFIDLSSEKLFF.

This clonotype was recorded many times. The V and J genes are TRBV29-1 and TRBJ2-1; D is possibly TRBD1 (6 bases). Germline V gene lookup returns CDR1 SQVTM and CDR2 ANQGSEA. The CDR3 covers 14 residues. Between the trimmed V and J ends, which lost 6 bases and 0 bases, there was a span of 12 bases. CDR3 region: CSVPRGSSYNEQFF. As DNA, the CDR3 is TGCAGCGTCCCCAGGGGCAGCTCCTACAATGAGCAGTTCTTC.

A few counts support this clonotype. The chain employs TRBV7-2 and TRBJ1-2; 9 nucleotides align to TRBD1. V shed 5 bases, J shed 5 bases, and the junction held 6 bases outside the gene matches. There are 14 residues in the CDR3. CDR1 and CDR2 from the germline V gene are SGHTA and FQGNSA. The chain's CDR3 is CASSVDRGGYGYTF. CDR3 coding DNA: TGTGCCAGCAGCGTGGACAGGGGAGGTTATGGCTACACCTTC. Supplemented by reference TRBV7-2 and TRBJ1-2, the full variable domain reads GAGVSQSPSNKVTEKGKDVELRCDPISGHTALYWYRQSLGQGLEFLIYFQGNSAPDKSGLPSDRFSAERTGGSVSTLTIQRTQQEDSAVYLCASSVDRGGYGYTFGSGTRLTVV.

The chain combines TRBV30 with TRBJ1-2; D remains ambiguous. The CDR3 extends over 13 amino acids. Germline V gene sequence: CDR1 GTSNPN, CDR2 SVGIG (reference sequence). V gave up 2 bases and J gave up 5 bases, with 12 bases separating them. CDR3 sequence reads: CAWSSGRFYGYTF. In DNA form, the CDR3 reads TGTGCCTGGAGTAGCGGCCGCTTTTATGGCTACACCTTC.

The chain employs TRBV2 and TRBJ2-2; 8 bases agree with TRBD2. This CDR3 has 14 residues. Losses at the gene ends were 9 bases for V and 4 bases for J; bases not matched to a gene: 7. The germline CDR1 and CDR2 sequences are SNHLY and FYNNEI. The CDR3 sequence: CASTSGPSTGELFF. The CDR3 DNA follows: TGTGCCAGTACTAGCGGACCTAGCACCGGGGAGCTGTTTTTT.

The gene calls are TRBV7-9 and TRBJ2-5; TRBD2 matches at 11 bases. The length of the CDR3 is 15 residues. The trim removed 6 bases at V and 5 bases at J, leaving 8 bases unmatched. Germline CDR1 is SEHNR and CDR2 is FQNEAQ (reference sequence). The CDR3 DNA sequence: TGTGCCAGCAGGCCTCTAGCGGGAGGTTTGGAGACCCAGTACTTC. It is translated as CASRPLAGGLETQYF.

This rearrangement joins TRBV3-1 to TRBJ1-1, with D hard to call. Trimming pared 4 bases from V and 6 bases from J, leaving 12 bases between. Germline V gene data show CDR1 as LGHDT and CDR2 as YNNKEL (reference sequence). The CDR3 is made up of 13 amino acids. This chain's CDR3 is CASSPGPGAEAFF. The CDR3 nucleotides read TGTGCCAGCAGCCCGGGTCCAGGCGCTGAAGCTTTCTTT.

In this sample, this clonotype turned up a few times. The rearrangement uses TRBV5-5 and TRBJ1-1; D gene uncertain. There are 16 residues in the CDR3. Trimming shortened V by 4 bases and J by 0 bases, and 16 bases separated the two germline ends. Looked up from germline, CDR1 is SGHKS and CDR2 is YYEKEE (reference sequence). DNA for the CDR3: TGTGCCAGCAGCGAGGCTGTAGGTGCAGTGAACACTGAAGCTTTCTTT. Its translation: CASSEAVGAVNTEAFF.